This TCR beta chain came from a study of low-dose radiotherapy and immunotherapy resistance in tumors. This clonotype was detected ten times or more. The time point was: after trial treatment. Regarding treatment: LDRT plus nivolumab, ipilimumab, low-dose cyclophosphamide and aspirin (RACIN trial). V gave up 4 bases and J gave up 8 bases; unmatched junction bases: 4. Germline V lookup: CDR1 SGHRS, CDR2 YFSETQ. The CDR3 runs 12 residues. An approximately 19-cycle PCR with a constant-region primer and V-primer adapter amplified TCRs. TCRdb passed the reads through MiXCR, listing each CDR3 protein once. The sample includes some 52,000 distinct CDR3 sequences, around 34% of them seen just once.

This sample comprised PBMCs, obtained after low-dose radiotherapy plus immunotherapy. The receptor's source is a male donor with rectosigmoid adenocarcinoma. The chain uses TRBV5-1 and TRBJ1-2; 8 bases are shared with TRBD1. CDR3 sequence (DNA): TGCGCCAGCAGCCCTGGACAGGGAGGCTACACCTTC. The encoded protein is CASSPGQGGYTF.